Following are 7 T cell receptor beta chains from one sample sequenced in a study of T cell responses to AZD1222 COVID-19 vaccine. Assay used: immunoSEQ multiplex PCR; TCRdb lists only in-frame clones, some missing. The sample lists some 20,000 clones; approximately 81% were seen once. Here the sequenced sample was peripheral blood, taken 28 days after the second AZD1222 dose. The receptors stem from an adult who received the AZD1222 COVID-19 vaccine.

This chain connects TRBV5-1 to TRBJ1-1; D remains unclear. Germline lookup yields CDR1 SGHRS and CDR2 YFSETQ. Trimming took 3 bases from V and 2 from J, leaving 8 bases between them. The CDR3 covers 13 residues. The CDR3 DNA follows: TGCGCCAGCAGCTCGACGGGAAACACTGAAGCTTTCTTT. It specifies CASSSTGNTEAFF.

J is TRBJ1-2 and V is TRBV14; TRBD1 matches 7 bases. Germline-derived CDR1 and CDR2 are SGHDN and FVKESK. Trimming removed 1 base from V and 4 bases from J; junction bases left unmatched: 12. The CDR3 is made up of 17 amino acids. CDR3 protein: CASSQGGSQTGSYGYTF. For the CDR3, the DNA is TGTGCCAGCAGCCAAGGCGGAAGTCAGACAGGGAGCTATGGCTACACCTTC.

This chain joins TRBV7-8 and TRBJ2-7; D is perhaps TRBD2 (5 bases). V was trimmed by 5 bases and J by 0 bases, leaving 20 bases between them. Germline lookup yields CDR1 SGHVS and CDR2 FQNEAQ. The CDR3 extends over 17 amino acids. CDR3 DNA: TGTGCCAGCAGCCCCCCCTTTCAAGCGGATAGCTCCTACGAGCAGTACTTC. Amino acids: CASSPPFQADSSYEQYF.

J is TRBJ1-5 and V is TRBV6-1; 8 bases fit TRBD1. This CDR3 is 16 amino acids long. J was trimmed by 4 bases and V by 4 bases; bases with no gene match: 9. Per germline, CDR1 MNHNS and CDR2 SASEGT. CDR3 DNA sequence: TGTGCCAGCAGTGCAACCGGACAGGGCGGGAATCAGCCCCAGCATTTT. Translating gives CASSATGQGGNQPQHF.

The chain has TRBV7-8 and TRBJ1-5; D is unresolved. V lost 5 bases, J lost 0 bases, and 8 bases lay in between. Germline assignment: CDR1 SGHVS and CDR2 FQNEAQ. CDR3 size: 14 residues. The CDR3 here is CASSPGNSNQPQHF. CDR3 sequence (DNA): TGTGCCAGCAGCCCAGGTAATAGCAATCAGCCCCAGCATTTT.

This clone appeared once. The genes are TRBV19 and TRBJ1-1, with a weak D call TRBD1 (5 bases). Between the trimmed V and J ends, which lost 1 base and 8 bases, there was a span of 14 bases. Germline V CDR1 and CDR2: LNHDA, SQIVND (reference sequence). This CDR3 has 14 amino acids. Here the CDR3 DNA reads TGTGCCAGTAGTATAGGTTTTCGACAGTACGAAGCTTTCTTT. The encoded protein is CASSIGFRQYEAFF.

The V call is TRBV19, the J call TRBJ2-1; D remains ambiguous. The CDR3 consists of 15 residues. V lost 3 bases, J lost 7 bases, and 16 bases lay in between. Germline CDR1 and CDR2: LNHDA and SQIVND (reference sequence). For the CDR3, the DNA is TGTGCCAGTAGTATCGGAAGGGTTTCGGGTAATGAGCAGTTCTTC. Its translation is CASSIGRVSGNEQFF. Looking up the rest from reference TRBV19 and TRBJ2-1 gives the full variable domain: DGGITQSPKYLFRKEGQNVTLSCEQNLNHDAMYWYRQDPGQGLRLIYYSQIVNDFQKGDIAEGYSVSREKKESFPLTVTSAQKNPTAFYLCASSIGRVSGNEQFFGPGTRLTVL.